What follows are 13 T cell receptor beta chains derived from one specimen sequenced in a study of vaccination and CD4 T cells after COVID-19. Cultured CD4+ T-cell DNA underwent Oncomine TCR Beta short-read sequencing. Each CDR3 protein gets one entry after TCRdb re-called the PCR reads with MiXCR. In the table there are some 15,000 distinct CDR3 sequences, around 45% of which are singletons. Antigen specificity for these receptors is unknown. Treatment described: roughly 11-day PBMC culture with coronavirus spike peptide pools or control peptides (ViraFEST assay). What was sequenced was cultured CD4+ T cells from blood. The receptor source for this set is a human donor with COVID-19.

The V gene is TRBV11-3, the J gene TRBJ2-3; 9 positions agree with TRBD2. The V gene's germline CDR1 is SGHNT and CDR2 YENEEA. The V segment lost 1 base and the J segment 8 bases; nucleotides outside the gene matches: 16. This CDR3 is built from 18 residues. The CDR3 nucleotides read TGTGCCAGCAGCTTAGGGCAGGTAGCGGGGGAGCTCAGCGGTACGCAGTATTTT. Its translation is CASSLGQVAGELSGTQYF.

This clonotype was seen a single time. Here the CDR3 reads CASSPWTGMTDTQYF. In DNA form, the CDR3 reads TGTGCCAGCTCACCGTGGACAGGGATGACAGATACGCAGTATTTT. This rearrangement joins TRBV18 to TRBJ2-3; 8 nucleotides line up with TRBD1. This CDR3 is built from 15 residues. The V and J ends lost 3 bases and 3 bases, in that order; junction bases with no gene match: 5. The germline V gene has CDR1 KGHSH and CDR2 LQKENI.

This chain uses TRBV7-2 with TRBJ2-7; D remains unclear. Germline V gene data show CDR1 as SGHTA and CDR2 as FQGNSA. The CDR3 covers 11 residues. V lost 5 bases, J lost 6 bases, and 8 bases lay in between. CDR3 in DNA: TGTGCCAGCAGCATAAAAGGCGAGCAGTACTTC. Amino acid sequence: CASSIKGEQYF. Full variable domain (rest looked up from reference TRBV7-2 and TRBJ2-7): GAGVSQSPSNKVTEKGKDVELRCDPISGHTALYWYRQSLGQGLEFLIYFQGNSAPDKSGLPSDRFSAERTGGSVSTLTIQRTQQEDSAVYLCASSIKGEQYFGPGTRLTVT.

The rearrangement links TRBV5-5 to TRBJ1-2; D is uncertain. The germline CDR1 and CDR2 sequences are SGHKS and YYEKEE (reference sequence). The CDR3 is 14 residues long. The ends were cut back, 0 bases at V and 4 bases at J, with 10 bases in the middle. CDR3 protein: CASSLERVRYGYTF. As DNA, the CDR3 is TGTGCCAGCAGCTTGGAAAGGGTGCGCTATGGCTACACCTTC.

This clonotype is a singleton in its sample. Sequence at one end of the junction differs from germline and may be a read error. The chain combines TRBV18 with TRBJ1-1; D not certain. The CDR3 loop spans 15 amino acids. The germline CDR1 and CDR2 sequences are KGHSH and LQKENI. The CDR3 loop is CASSPPVLGNTEAFF. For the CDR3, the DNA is TGTGCCAGCTCTCCACCGGTCCTAGGGAACACTGAAGCTTTCTTT.

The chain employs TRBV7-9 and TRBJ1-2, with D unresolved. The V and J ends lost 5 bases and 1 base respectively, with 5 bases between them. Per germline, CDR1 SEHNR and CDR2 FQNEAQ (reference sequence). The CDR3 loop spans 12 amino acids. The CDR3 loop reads CASSQNNYGYTF. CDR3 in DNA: TGTGCCAGCAGCCAGAATAACTATGGCTACACCTTC.

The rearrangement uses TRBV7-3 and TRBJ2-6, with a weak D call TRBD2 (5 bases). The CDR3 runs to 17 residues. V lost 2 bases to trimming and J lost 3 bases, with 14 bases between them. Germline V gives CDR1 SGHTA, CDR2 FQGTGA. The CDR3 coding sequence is TGTGCCAGCAGCTTAGTTACACCTCGGGATGGGGCCAACGTCCTGACTTTC. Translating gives CASSLVTPRDGANVLTF.

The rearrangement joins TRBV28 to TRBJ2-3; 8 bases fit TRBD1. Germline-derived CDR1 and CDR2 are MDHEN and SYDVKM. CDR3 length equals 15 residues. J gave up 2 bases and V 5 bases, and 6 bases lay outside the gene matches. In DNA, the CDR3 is TGTGCCAGCAGTAAAGGGACAGGCAACACAGATACGCAGTATTTT. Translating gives CASSKGTGNTDTQYF.

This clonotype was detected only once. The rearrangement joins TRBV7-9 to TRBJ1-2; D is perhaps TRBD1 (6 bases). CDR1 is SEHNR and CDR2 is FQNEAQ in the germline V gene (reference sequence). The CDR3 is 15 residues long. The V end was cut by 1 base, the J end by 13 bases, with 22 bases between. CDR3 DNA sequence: TGTGCCAGCAGCTTAGAAGGGACATTTGGCGATCACTGCACCTTC. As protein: CASSLEGTFGDHCTF.

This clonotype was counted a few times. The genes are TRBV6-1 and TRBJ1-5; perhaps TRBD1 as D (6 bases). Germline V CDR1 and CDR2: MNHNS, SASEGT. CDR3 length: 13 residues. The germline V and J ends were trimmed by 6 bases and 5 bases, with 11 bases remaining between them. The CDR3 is CASSGQRDQPQHF. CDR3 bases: TGTGCCAGCAGCGGACAGAGGGATCAGCCCCAGCATTTT.

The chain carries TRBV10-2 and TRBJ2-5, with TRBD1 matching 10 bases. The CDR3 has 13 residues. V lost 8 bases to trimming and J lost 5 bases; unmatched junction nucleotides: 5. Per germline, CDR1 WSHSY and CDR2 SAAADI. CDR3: CASPGQGWETQYF. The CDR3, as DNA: TGCGCCAGCCCGGGACAGGGGTGGGAGACCCAGTACTTC.

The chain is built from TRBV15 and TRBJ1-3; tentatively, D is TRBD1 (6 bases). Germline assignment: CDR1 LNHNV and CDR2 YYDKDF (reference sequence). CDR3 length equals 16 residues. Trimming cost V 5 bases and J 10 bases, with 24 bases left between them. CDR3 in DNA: TGTGCCACCAGCGGGGATAACAGGGTTTCGCGGAGAACCATATATTTT. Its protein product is CATSGDNRVSRRTIYF.

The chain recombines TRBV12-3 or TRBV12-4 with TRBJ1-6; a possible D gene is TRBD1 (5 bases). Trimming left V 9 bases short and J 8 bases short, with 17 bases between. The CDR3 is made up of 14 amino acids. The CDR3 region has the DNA TGTGCCAGTATAGTGGGACCAGACCATTCACCCCTCCACTTT. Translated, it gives CASIVGPDHSPLHF.